This T cell receptor (beta chain) was identified during a study of T cells after yellow fever vaccination (dated by TCRdb to about 2019). Turning to the overall study: The SMART-Seq v4 Ultra Low Input RNA kit was used to prepare libraries from fractions with low cell numbers. To track T-cell clones before and after primary and booster YFV17D yellow fever vaccination, bulk TCR alpha and beta repertoires were sequenced longitudinally. Two healthy male donors, one aged 18 to 30 and one aged 30 to 39 years, were included in the cohort. Bulk PBMC replicates and cell subsets were isolated from blood drawn at multiple timepoints before and after both primary and secondary immunization. General findings and caveats noted by the study authors: After the booster, most of the clones that had expanded following primary vaccination were detected again (almost 98% of CD4 and 88% of CD8), which suggests that memory was broadly maintained. Compared with the primary T-cell response, the secondary T-cell response was weaker but faster, peaking on day 5 rather than day 15. Because the study included only a couple of donors, the extent to which the findings can be generalized is limited. A small fraction of clonotypes appeared in both the CD4 and CD8 compartments, likely as a result of convergent recombination. FACS-sorted repertoires could contain abundant contaminating clonotypes from the bulk population, so computational filtering was required.

There are a few counts of this clonotype. It lacks a known antigen. Base-call qualities are not available, and no considerably larger clone is one nucleotide away. The CDR3 goes from the cysteine to the phenylalanine over 14 residues. Only the CDR3 part of the read is kept: 42 bases, read in frame from the first base. CDR1 and CDR2 are drawn from the germline V gene: MDHEN, SYDVKM. V is pared back by 7 bases and J by 3 bases, with 15 bases lying between the germline termini. Interpreted using the paper, the treatment or condition label stands for: live attenuated yellow fever vaccine strain. A standard Ficoll-Paque protocol was used to isolate PBMCs from peripheral blood. Dynabeads CD4 and CD8 positive selection kits were used to isolate the CD4 and CD8 T-cell fractions. TriZol was used to extract RNA from bulk PBMCs, CD4 and CD8 fractions, and dextramer-positive and dextramer-negative fractions. The sequencer listed for this sample is Illumina NovaSeq 6000. TCR cDNA was made using 5'RACE template switching, a step that added a universal primer site and unique molecular identifiers. Priming for cDNA synthesis came from both the TCR alpha and TCR beta constant segments. Library amplification used two PCR steps, and the second PCR step added sample barcodes and sequencing adapters. Sequencing of libraries was performed on Illumina HiSeq 2500 (2x100 bp) or NovaSeq (2x150 bp). Concerning the study's data processing: Reads were demultiplexed and collapsed into UMI consensus sequences with MIGEC, and V(D)J alignment was performed with MiXCR. Using edgeR on replicate PBMC samples, clonotypes were called vaccine-responding if FDR was below 0.01 and the log2 fold change was above 5 up to day 15. Bulk clonotypes were assigned CD4 or CD8 identity according to which sequenced CD4 or CD8 repertoire held them at higher abundance. TCRdb itself trimmed the public reads at Q25 with fastp, ran MiXCR and retained productive beta chains. Identical CDR3 protein sequences are pooled into one entry, listed with their most common genes and DNA. The V and J calls follow TCRdb's processing rather than the paper's. Here the sample has some 200,000 distinct CDR3 sequences; 2.5% to 3.5% occur a single time. Jointly, the top ten make up around 3% of the sample.

The chain joins TRBV28 to TRBJ1-1, and perhaps TRBD1 as D gene, on 5 matching bases. The TCR comes from a man younger than 35 who received the YFV17D yellow fever vaccine. Source: CD4+ T cells sorted from PBMCs, taken 10 days after the yellow fever booster vaccination. The CDR3 corresponds to CASTHGTAHTEAFF. The bases read TGTGCCAGCACCCACGGGACTGCTCACACTGAAGCTTTCTTT.